Shown below are 15 T cell receptor beta chains from a single sample sequenced in a study of blood T cell repertoires in COVID-19. Clones were sequenced by immunoSEQ multiplex PCR, and TCRdb holds only the in-frame ones, with some missing. The table shows about 230,000 clones, with roughly 91% occurring only once. Sequencing was done on a sample of PBMCs or T cells enriched from blood (not recorded which). Every receptor here comes from a woman in her thirties with acute COVID-19.

The rearrangement uses TRBV4-1 and TRBJ2-3; TRBD2 aligns across 14 bases. After removal of 3 bases from V and 4 bases from J, the junction contained 6 bases not matched to a gene. This CDR3 spans 17 amino acids. Germline loops: CDR1 MGHRA, CDR2 YSYEKL. This CDR3 is CASSQAMTSGGADTQYF. The DNA of the CDR3 is TGCGCCAGCAGCCAGGCCATGACTAGCGGGGGGGCAGATACGCAGTATTTT.

The chain has TRBV10-3 and TRBJ1-5, with D unresolved. This CDR3 has 13 amino acids. Germline V lookup: CDR1 ENHRY, CDR2 SYGVKD. Deletions cut 9 bases from V and 7 bases from J, with 16 bases between. CDR3 in DNA: TGTGCCATACGGACGCGGGAGGGCCAGCCCCAGCATTTT. This sequence encodes CAIRTREGQPQHF.

The rearrangement uses TRBV9 and TRBJ1-2; D might be TRBD1 (6 bases). CDR1 and CDR2 (germline): SGDLS, YYNGEE. This CDR3 spans 16 amino acids. V gave up 4 bases and J gave up 5 bases, with 21 bases separating them. This CDR3 reads CASSPPRGGINYGYTF. The CDR3 nucleotides read TGTGCCAGCAGCCCGCCTAGGGGGGGAATCAATTATGGCTACACCTTC.

The chain uses TRBV2 and TRBJ2-7, with 12 bases aligning to TRBD1. Trimming at V came to 7 bases and at J to 4 bases, leaving 5 bases not matched to a gene. The germline gives CDR1 SNHLY, CDR2 FYNNEI. The CDR3 is 14 amino acids. The CDR3 loop is CASTGQGASYEQYF. In nucleotides, the CDR3 is TGTGCCAGCACGGGACAGGGGGCTTCGTACGAGCAGTACTTC.

The rearrangement links TRBV11-2 to TRBJ1-5; TRBD1 is a possible D gene (5 bases). The germline V and J ends were trimmed by 5 bases and 4 bases, with 15 bases remaining between them. CDR1 and CDR2 (germline): SGHAT, FQNNGV. The CDR3 runs 15 residues. The CDR3 spells CASSVIGGGNQPQHF. For the CDR3, the DNA is TGTGCCAGCAGCGTCATCGGGGGAGGGAATCAGCCCCAGCATTTT. Together with reference TRBV11-2 and TRBJ1-5, the CDR3 gives the full variable domain: EAGVAQSPRYKIIEKRQSVAFWCNPISGHATLYWYQQILGQGPKLLIQFQNNGVVDDSQLPKDRFSAERLKGVDSTLKIQPAKLEDSAVYLCASSVIGGGNQPQHFGDGTRLSIL.

The gene calls are TRBV29-1 and TRBJ1-2; weak D call: TRBD1 (6 bases). The V end lost 3 bases, the J end lost 5 bases, and 22 bases lay between the germline ends. The CDR3 covers 16 residues. The germline CDR1 and CDR2 sequences are SQVTM and ANQGSEA. CDR3 loop: CSVDRGTSGGVYGYTF. For the CDR3, the DNA is TGCAGCGTTGACAGGGGCACCTCGGGTGGGGTTTATGGCTACACCTTC.

This clone showed up just once. The chain combines TRBV5-1 with TRBJ2-1; 8 positions match TRBD2. V trimming: 1 base; J trimming: 1 base; junction bases outside the gene matches: 13. In germline, CDR1 is SGHRS, CDR2 YFSETQ. The CDR3 is made up of 19 amino acids. For the CDR3, the DNA is TGCGCCAGCAGCTTGAATTCGGGGGGGCATGGTAGGTCCTACAATGAGCAGTTCTTC. Translating it yields CASSLNSGGHGRSYNEQFF. The full variable domain, rest sourced from reference TRBV5-1 and TRBJ2-1, is KAGVTQTPRYLIKTRGQQVTLSCSPISGHRSVSWYQQTPGQGLQFLFEYFSETQRNKGNFPGRFSGRQFSNSRSEMNVSTLELGDSALYLCASSLNSGGHGRSYNEQFFGPGTRLTVL.

As for this clone: The sample contains more than one DNA sequence encoding this CDR3. This chain uses TRBV4-1 with TRBJ1-5, with 7 bases fitting TRBD1. The V gene end was trimmed by 1 base and the J gene end by 4 bases; junction bases not matched to a gene: 4. The CDR3 is 15 residues long. Germline V gives CDR1 MGHRA, CDR2 YSYEKL. The CDR3, as DNA: TGCGCCAGCAGCCAAGGAAACAGGGGTAATCAGCCCCAGCATTTT. Protein: CASSQGNRGNQPQHF.

The chain joins TRBV12-3 or TRBV12-4 to TRBJ1-2, with D possibly being TRBD1 (5 bases). CDR3 length equals 11 residues. Trimming took 2 bases from V and 14 from J, leaving 12 bases between them. Written as DNA, the CDR3 is TGTGCCAGCAGTTTAAGGGGCTTAAGTACCTTC. Translated, it gives CASSLRGLSTF.

This clone was detected only once. The chain employs TRBV7-9 and TRBJ1-1; maybe TRBD1 (5 bases). The V gene's germline CDR1 is SEHNR and CDR2 FQNEAQ (reference sequence). The CDR3 loop spans 12 amino acids. Trimming took off 6 bases at V and 1 base at J, with 6 bases between the two ends. In DNA form, the CDR3 reads TGTGCCAGCAGACAGGAGAACACTGAAGCTTTCTTT. This translates into CASRQENTEAFF.

This chain's CDR3 is CASSPDRGLEETQYF. The CDR3, as DNA: TGTGCCAGCTCACCAGACAGGGGGCTGGAAGAGACCCAGTACTTC. The chain employs TRBV18 and TRBJ2-5; 10 bases are a match to TRBD1. Per the germline V gene, CDR1 is KGHSH and CDR2 is LQKENI. Trimming at V came to 2 bases and at J to 3 bases, leaving 3 bases not matched to a gene. CDR3 length: 15 amino acids.

The chain combines TRBV6-2 or TRBV6-3 with TRBJ2-3; D may be TRBD2 (7 bases). This CDR3 has 17 amino acids. With 2 bases removed from V and 4 bases from J, the gap between germline ends came to 19 bases. Germline CDR1 MNHEY, CDR2 SVGEGT. The CDR3 spells CASSYLVGRGTPDTQYF. CDR3 DNA sequence: TGTGCCAGCAGTTACCTTGTGGGGCGGGGGACACCAGATACGCAGTATTTT.

The chain uses TRBV28 and TRBJ2-5, with 9 bases that match TRBD1. J lost 4 bases, V lost 4 bases, and 4 bases had no gene match. From germline, CDR1 is MDHEN and CDR2 SYDVKM. This CDR3 is 14 amino acids long. CDR3 sequence: CASSWGQGGETQYF. The CDR3 DNA sequence: TGTGCCAGCAGTTGGGGACAGGGAGGAGAGACCCAGTACTTC. The entire variable domain, with the rest obtained from reference TRBV28 and TRBJ2-5, is as follows: DVKVTQSSRYLVKRTGEKVFLECVQDMDHENMFWYRQDPGLGLRLIYFSYDVKMKEKGDIPEGYSVSREKKERFSLILESASTNQTSMYLCASSWGQGGETQYFGPGTRLLVL.

The rearrangement links TRBV4-1 to TRBJ1-3; no reliable D call. Germline values: CDR1 MGHRA, CDR2 YSYEKL. The CDR3 covers 14 residues. The germline V and J ends were trimmed by 4 bases and 3 bases, with 10 bases remaining between them. The CDR3 loop reads CASSPGRYGNTIYF. The CDR3 DNA sequence: TGCGCCAGCAGCCCAGGTCGGTATGGAAACACCATATATTTT.

The V gene is TRBV12-5, the J gene TRBJ1-5; D is unclear. Trimming left V 6 bases short and J 7 bases short, with 7 bases between. The CDR3 contains 11 residues. The germline V gene has CDR1 LGHNT and CDR2 FRNRAP. CDR3 region: CASGSGQPQHF. The CDR3 DNA reads as TGTGCTAGTGGGTCAGGACAGCCCCAGCATTTT. Complete variable domain (other parts from reference TRBV12-5 and TRBJ1-5): DARVTQTPRHKVTEMGQEVTMRCQPILGHNTVFWYRQTMMQGLELLAYFRNRAPLDDSGMPKDRFSAEMPDATLATLKIQPSEPRDSAVYFCASGSGQPQHFGDGTRLSIL.